Described below is a single T cell receptor (beta chain) sequence and its context. Germline CDR1 reads SGHAT; CDR2 reads FQDESV (reference sequence). The CDR3 length is 13 residues. With V trimmed by 5 bases and J by 6 bases, 5 bases remained unmatched. This entry belongs to a study of technical replicates of blood from a few donors. The data were produced by immunoSEQ multiplex PCR, yet TCRdb's version contains in-frame clones alone and is incomplete. The table has about 80,000 clones, approximately 86% seen once. The source material was PBMCs. The sequence derives from a human donor in good health. Some clones in this sample may be carry-over from other donors' samples. The gene calls are TRBV11-1 and TRBJ1-2, with 8 bases aligning to TRBD1. The CDR3 here is CASSPDRGDGYTF. The CDR3 DNA sequence: TGTGCCAGCAGCCCCGACAGGGGTGATGGCTACACCTTC.